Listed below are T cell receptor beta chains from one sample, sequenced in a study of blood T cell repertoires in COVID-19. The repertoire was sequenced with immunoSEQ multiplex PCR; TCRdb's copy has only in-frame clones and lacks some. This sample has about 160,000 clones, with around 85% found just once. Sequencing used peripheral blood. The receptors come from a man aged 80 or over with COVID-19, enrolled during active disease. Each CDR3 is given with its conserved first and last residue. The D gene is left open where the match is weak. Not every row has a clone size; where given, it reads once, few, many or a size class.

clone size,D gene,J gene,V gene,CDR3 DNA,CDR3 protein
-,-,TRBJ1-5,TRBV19,TGTGCCAGTAATAGCAGAAACGATCAGCCCCAGCATTTT,CASNSRNDQPQHF
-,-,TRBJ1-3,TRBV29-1,TGCAGCGTGGGACTGTCGAGCTCTGGAAACACCATATATTTT,CSVGLSSSGNTIYF
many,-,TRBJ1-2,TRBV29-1,TGCAGCGTTGAACCCACGGGGTATGGCTACACCTTC,CSVEPTGYGYTF
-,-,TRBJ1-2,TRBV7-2,TGTGCCAGCAGCTTAGACCCATCCGGGAGATATGGCTACACCTTC,CASSLDPSGRYGYTF
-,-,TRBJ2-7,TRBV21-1,TGTGCCAGCTTATGTTCACAGCGGGGGGTTCAATACGAGCAGTACTTC,CASLCSQRGVQYEQYF
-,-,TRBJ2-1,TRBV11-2,TGTGCCAGCAGCCTTCACAGGGAACGGTTCTTC,CASSLHRERFF
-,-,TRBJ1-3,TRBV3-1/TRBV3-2,TGTGCCAGCAGCCCGCGACATACTGGAAACACCATATATTTT,CASSPRHTGNTIYF
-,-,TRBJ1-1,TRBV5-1,TGCGCCAGCAGCTTAGGGGGGAACACTGAAGCTTTCTTT,CASSLGGNTEAFF
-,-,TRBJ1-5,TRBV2,TGTGCCGGAAGGACTGTTAGCAATCAGCCCCAGCATTTT,CAGRTVSNQPQHF
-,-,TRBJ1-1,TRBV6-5,TGTGCCAGCAGTTACTCGAGCAGGGGCACTGAAGCTTTCTTT,CASSYSSRGTEAFF
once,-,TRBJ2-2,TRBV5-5,TGTGCCAGCAGCTTGGAACAGGGACGGACCGGGGAGCTGTTTTTT,CASSLEQGRTGELFF
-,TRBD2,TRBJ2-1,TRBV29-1,TGCAGCGTTGAATTACCCCCCTCAGGGAGGGGACCCGATGAGCAGTTCTTC,CSVELPPSGRGPDEQFF
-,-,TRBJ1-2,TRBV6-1,TGTGCCAGCAGTGAATACGGCTATGGCTACACCTTC,CASSEYGYGYTF
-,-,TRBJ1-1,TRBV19,TGTGCCAGTAGTGCGTCGACAGATTTGAACACTGAAGCTTTCTTT,CASSASTDLNTEAFF
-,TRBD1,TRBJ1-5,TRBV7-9,TGTGCCAGCAGCTCGTCCGGGACAGGGGGCAATCAGCCCCAGCATTTT,CASSSSGTGGNQPQHF
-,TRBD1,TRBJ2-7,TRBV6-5,TGTGCCAGTAGGACAGGCTCCTACGAGCAGTACTTC,CASRTGSYEQYF
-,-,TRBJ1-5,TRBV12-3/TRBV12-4,TGTGCCAGCAGTCAAGCAGGGGTTCAGCCCCAGCATTTT,CASSQAGVQPQHF
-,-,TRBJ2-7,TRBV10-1,TGCGCCAGCAGTGAGTGGCCGGGACTCACCCTCGACGAGCAGTACTTC,CASSEWPGLTLDEQYF
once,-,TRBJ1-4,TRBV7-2,TGTGCCAGCAGCTTGGTGACTCAGGGCCTAGCAACTAATGAAAAACTGTTTTTT,CASSLVTQGLATNEKLFF
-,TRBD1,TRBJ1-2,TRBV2,TGTGCCACAGGGGGCGGATATGGCTACACCTTC,CATGGGYGYTF
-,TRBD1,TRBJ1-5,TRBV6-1,TGTGCCAGCAGTGGCCCGGGACAGGGAGGCAATCAGCCCCAGCATTTT,CASSGPGQGGNQPQHF
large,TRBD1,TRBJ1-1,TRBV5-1,TGCGCCACCCATACCACGGGACAGGGGAACACTGAAGCTTTCTTT,CATHTTGQGNTEAFF
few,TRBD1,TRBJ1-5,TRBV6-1,TGTGCCAGCAGTGAAAGAGACAGGGGAAATCAGCCCCAGCATTTT,CASSERDRGNQPQHF
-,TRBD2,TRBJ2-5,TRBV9,TGTGCCAGCAGCCCGGGACTAGGGTACCAAGAGACCCAGTACTTC,CASSPGLGYQETQYF
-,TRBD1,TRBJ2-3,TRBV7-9,TGTGCCAGCAGCTCGGGGACAGGGACGACAGATACGCAGTATTTT,CASSSGTGTTDTQYF
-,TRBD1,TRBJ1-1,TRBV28,TGTGCCAGCAGGCGGACAGGTAGTCCCACTGAAGCTTTCTTT,CASRRTGSPTEAFF
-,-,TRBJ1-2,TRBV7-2,TGTGCCAGCAGCTTAGCAGAAATAGTCCATGGCTACACCTTC,CASSLAEIVHGYTF
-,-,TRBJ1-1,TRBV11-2,TGTGCCAGCAGCTTAGGTCTGGGGCGTAATACTGAAGCTTTCTTT,CASSLGLGRNTEAFF
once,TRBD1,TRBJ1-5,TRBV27,TGTGCCAGCAGTTTAATACAGGGGGGCAATCAGCCCCAGCATTTT,CASSLIQGGNQPQHF
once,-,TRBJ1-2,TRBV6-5,TGTGCCAGCAGTTACGAGGGCAACTATGGCTACACCTTC,CASSYEGNYGYTF
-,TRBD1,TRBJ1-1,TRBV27,TGTGCCAGCAGTCCCTACAGGGGGAAAAGTGACACTGAAGCTTTCTTT,CASSPYRGKSDTEAFF
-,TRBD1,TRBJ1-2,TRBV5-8,TGTGCCAGCAGCGGACCGGGACAGGGAATGGAGAGGACCTTC,CASSGPGQGMERTF
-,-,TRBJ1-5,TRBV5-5,TGTGCCAGCAGCTTGATGGTGAGCCCTAATAGCAATCAGCCCCAGCATTTT,CASSLMVSPNSNQPQHF
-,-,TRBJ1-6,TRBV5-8,TGTGCCAGCAGCTTCCGACAGGCAGGGTATAATTCACCCCTCCACTTT,CASSFRQAGYNSPLHF
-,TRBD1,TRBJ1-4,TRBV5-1,TGCGCCAGCAGCTTCGGGGGACAGGGGGCAACTAATGAAAAACTGTTTTTT,CASSFGGQGATNEKLFF